Following are 6 T cell receptor beta chains from one sample sequenced in a study of T cells in Graves' hyperthyroidism and ophthalmopathy. RNA transcripts provided the source from which TCR beta CDR3 regions were amplified. Researchers ran a first-round RT-PCR on the TCR CDR3 using the HTBI primer set. TCRdb reprocessed the multiplex PCR reads with MiXCR, giving one entry per CDR3 protein. There are 300,000 to 450,000 distinct CDR3 sequences in the sample; approximately 14% occur only once, and roughly a quarter lies in the top ten. The sample consisted of blood. The receptors derive from a woman between 18 and 29 years old with Graves' hyperthyroidism that later progressed to Graves' ophthalmopathy.

Notes on this clonotype: A read error may explain this, as a much larger clone is one base away. This chain uses TRBV29-1 with TRBJ2-5; 8 bases match TRBD1. The CDR3 spans 12 residues. Germline CDR1 reads SQVTM; CDR2 reads ANQGSEA. The DNA for the CDR3 is TGCGGCGTTGCAGGGGGCGGAGAGACCCAGTACTTC. Amino acid sequence: CGVAGGGETQYF.

Ten or more counts support this clonotype. The chain joins TRBV28 to TRBJ2-7; the D call may be TRBD1 or TRBD2 (5 bases each). CDR1 and CDR2 from the germline V gene are MDHEN and SYDVKM. This CDR3 region has 13 residues. The V end lost 3 bases, the J end lost 2 bases, and 8 bases lay between the germline ends. CDR3 in amino acids: CASSFEGPYEQYF. The CDR3 DNA reads as TGTGCCAGCAGTTTCGAGGGGCCCTACGAGCAGTACTTC.

Worth noting for this clonotype: A read error may account for a junction end that differs from germline. This chain uses TRBV30 with TRBJ2-2; 8 nucleotides agree with TRBD1. The CDR3 contains 14 residues. Germline V gene sequence: CDR1 GTSNPN, CDR2 SVGIG (reference sequence). The CDR3, as DNA: TGTGCCTGGAATGGGGCAGGGGGCACCGGGGAGCTGCTTTTT. Its translation is CAWNGAGGTGELLF.

The V call is TRBV6-1, the J call TRBJ1-3; 7 bases are shared with TRBD1. Germline lookup yields CDR1 MNHNS and CDR2 SASEGT. V shed 7 bases and J 1 base; nucleotides not matched to a gene: 7. The CDR3 spans 15 residues. CDR3 in amino acids: CASTRGQRSGNTIYF. In nucleotides, the CDR3 is TGTGCCAGCACCAGGGGACAGCGATCTGGAAACACCATATATTTT.

This clonotype has only a few counts. V and J are TRBV28 and TRBJ1-5, with unresolved D. The CDR3 contains 14 residues. Germline assignment: CDR1 MDHEN and CDR2 SYDVKM. V was shortened by 2 bases and J by 4 bases, with 9 bases between the two germline ends. CDR3 nucleotides: TGTGCCAGCAGTTTAGTGCAGGTTAATCAGCCCCAGCATTTT. It encodes CASSLVQVNQPQHF.

V usage is TRBV19 and J usage is TRBJ2-1, with D unclear. V shed 8 bases and J shed 9 bases, with 11 bases lying between them. CDR1 is LNHDA, CDR2 SQIVND, per germline (reference sequence). The CDR3 consists of 11 residues. CDR3 DNA: TGTGCCAGTCAAGAAATGGGTGAGCAGTTCTTC. Protein: CASQEMGEQFF.